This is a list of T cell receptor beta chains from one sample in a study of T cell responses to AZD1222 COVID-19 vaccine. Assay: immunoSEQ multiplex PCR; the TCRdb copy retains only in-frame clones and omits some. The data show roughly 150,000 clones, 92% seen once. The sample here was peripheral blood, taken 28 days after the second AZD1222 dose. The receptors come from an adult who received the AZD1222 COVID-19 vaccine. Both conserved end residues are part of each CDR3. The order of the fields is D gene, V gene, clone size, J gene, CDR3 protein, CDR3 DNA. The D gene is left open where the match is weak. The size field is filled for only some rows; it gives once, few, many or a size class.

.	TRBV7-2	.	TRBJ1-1	CASSLVGWNTEAFF	TGTGCCAGCAGCTTAGTTGGTTGGAACACTGAAGCTTTCTTT
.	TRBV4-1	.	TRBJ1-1	CASSRKGQGGWVAEAFF	TGCGCCAGCAGCCGCAAAGGGCAAGGCGGGTGGGTTGCTGAAGCTTTCTTT
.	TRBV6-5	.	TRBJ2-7	CASSYSSGSSYEQYF	TGTGCCAGCAGTTACTCGTCTGGGAGCTCCTACGAGCAGTACTTC
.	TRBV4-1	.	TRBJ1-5	CASSQDSRTSQPQHF	TGCGCCAGCAGCCAAGATAGTAGAACCAGTCAGCCCCAGCATTTT
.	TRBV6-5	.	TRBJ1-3	CASSLNGNTIYF	TGTGCCAGCAGTCTAAACGGAAACACCATATATTTT
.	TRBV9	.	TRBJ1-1	CASSKDYRENTEAFF	TGTGCCAGCAGCAAGGATTACAGGGAAAACACTGAAGCTTTCTTT
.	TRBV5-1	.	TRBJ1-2	CASRLEQGYYGYTF	TGCGCCAGCAGATTGGAACAGGGATATTATGGCTACACCTTC
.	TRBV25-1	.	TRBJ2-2	CASSESVDANTGELFF	TGTGCCAGCAGTGAATCGGTTGACGCGAACACCGGGGAGCTGTTTTTT
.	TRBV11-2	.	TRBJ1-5	CASSLERGSNQPQHF	TGTGCCAGCAGCTTAGAGAGGGGTAGCAATCAGCCCCAGCATTTT
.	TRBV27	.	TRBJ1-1	CASSLYATAQSTEAFF	TGTGCCAGCAGTTTATATGCGACAGCCCAGAGCACTGAAGCTTTCTTT
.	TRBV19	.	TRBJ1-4	CASSRPGAATNEKLFF	TGTGCCAGTAGTAGACCAGGGGCTGCAACTAATGAAAAACTGTTTTTT
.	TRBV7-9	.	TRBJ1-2	CASTSRAVYGYTF	TGTGCCAGCACCTCTCGGGCTGTCTATGGCTACACCTTC
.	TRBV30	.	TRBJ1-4	CAWTHTGEAANEKLFF	TGTGCCTGGACGCACACTGGGGAGGCAGCTAATGAAAAACTGTTTTTT
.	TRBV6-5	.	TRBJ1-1	CASSYDGAGVHTEAFF	TGTGCCAGCAGTTACGATGGCGCGGGAGTTCACACTGAAGCTTTCTTT
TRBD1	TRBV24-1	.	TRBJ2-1	CATSEGTVGGKQFF	TGTGCCACCAGTGAGGGGACAGTTGGCGGCAAGCAGTTCTTC
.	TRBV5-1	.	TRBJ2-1	CASSLEFVVLGNEQFF	TGCGCCAGCAGCTTGGAGTTTGTGGTACTGGGTAATGAGCAGTTCTTC
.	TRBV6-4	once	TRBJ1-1	CASKKELNTEAFF	TGTGCCAGCAAAAAGGAATTGAACACTGAAGCTTTCTTT
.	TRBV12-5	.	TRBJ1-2	CASGLVLRGYTF	TGTGCTAGTGGTTTGGTACTGCGTGGCTACACCTTC
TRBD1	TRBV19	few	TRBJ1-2	CASSTTGQAYGYTF	TGTGCCAGTAGTACCACAGGACAGGCCTATGGCTACACCTTC
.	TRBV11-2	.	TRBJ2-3	CASSLDKKGVREVVTQYF	TGTGCCAGCAGCTTAGATAAGAAAGGGGTCAGGGAAGTGGTTACGCAGTATTTT
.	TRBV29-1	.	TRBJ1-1	CSVGDTEAFF	TGCAGCGTTGGGGATACTGAAGCTTTCTTT
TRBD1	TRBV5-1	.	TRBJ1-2	CASSLVSGQGNYGYTF	TGCGCCAGCAGCTTGGTTTCCGGACAGGGGAACTATGGCTACACCTTC
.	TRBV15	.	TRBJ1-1	CATSRQGMGTEAFF	TGTGCCACCAGCAGACAGGGGATGGGCACTGAAGCTTTCTTT
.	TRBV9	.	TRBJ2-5	CASSVSPSPQETQYF	TGTGCCAGCAGCGTAAGCCCCAGCCCGCAAGAGACCCAGTACTTC
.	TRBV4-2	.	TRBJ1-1	CASSQDHRWQNEAFF	TGTGCCAGCAGCCAAGATCATAGGTGGCAGAATGAAGCTTTCTTT
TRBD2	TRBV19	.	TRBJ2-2	CASSIVLAVAGELFF	TGTGCCAGTAGTATCGTACTAGCGGTCGCCGGGGAGCTGTTTTTT
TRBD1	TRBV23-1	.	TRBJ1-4	CASRPRQGSEKLFF	TGCGCCAGCAGGCCCAGACAGGGAAGTGAAAAACTGTTTTTT
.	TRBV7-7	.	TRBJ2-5	CASSDRSLGQETQYF	TGTGCCAGCAGCGACAGGTCCTTGGGACAAGAGACCCAGTACTTC
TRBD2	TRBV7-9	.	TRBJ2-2	CATGRGARSTGELFF	TGTGCCACCGGGAGGGGGGCGAGAAGCACCGGGGAGCTGTTTTTT
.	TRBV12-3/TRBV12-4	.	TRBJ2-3	CASSPGTDTQYF	TGTGCCAGCAGCCCTGGCACAGATACGCAGTATTTT
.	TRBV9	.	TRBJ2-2	CASSERGTELFF	TGTGCCAGCAGCGAAAGGGGCACGGAGCTGTTTTTT
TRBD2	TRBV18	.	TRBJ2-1	CASSPVAGGYNEQFF	TGTGCCAGCTCACCCGTAGCGGGGGGCTACAATGAGCAGTTCTTC
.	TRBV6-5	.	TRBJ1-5	CASTILQVGDQPQHF	TGTGCCAGCACCATACTTCAGGTCGGCGATCAGCCCCAGCATTTT
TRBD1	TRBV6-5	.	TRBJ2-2	CASRPGQANTGELFF	TGTGCCAGCCGCCCGGGACAGGCGAACACCGGGGAGCTGTTTTTT
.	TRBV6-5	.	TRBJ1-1	CASKNTLRDTEAFF	TGTGCCAGCAAAAACACTCTCCGGGACACTGAAGCTTTCTTT
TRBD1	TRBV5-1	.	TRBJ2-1	CASSLKGQGVPGQFF	TGCGCCAGCAGCTTGAAGGGACAGGGAGTTCCTGGGCAGTTCTTC
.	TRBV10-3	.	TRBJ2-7	CAISESGGNYEQYF	TGTGCCATCAGTGAGTCAGGAGGCAATTACGAGCAGTACTTC